This T cell receptor (beta chain) is from a study of Ad26.COV2.S vaccination and SARS-CoV-2 variants. General study findings and limits: While placebo recipients had lower spike-specific TCR breadth, vaccine recipients had more.

V gave up 2 bases and J gave up 7 bases, with 15 bases separating them. The CDR3 is 16 residues long. The germline V gene encodes CDR1 MNHEY and CDR2 SVGEGT. As regards this clone: Its antigen is currently unknown.

TCRdb's copy holds only in-frame clones and misses some; the assay was immunoSEQ multiplex PCR. The sample lists over 200,000 clones, approximately 87% occurring once. As for treatment: roughly 19 received Ad26.COV2.S at low or high dose, single or two shots; several received placebo; per-sample allocation not given. Sample collection was performed on day 63 after the first vaccine or placebo injection. It was an adult aged 18-55 years in Boston who was the donor. V and J are TRBV6-2 or TRBV6-3 and TRBJ1-6; the D gene is possibly TRBD1 (5 bases). Sequenced material: peripheral blood, taken in a trial of Ad26.COV2.S vaccine versus placebo. The TCR was taken from a person between 18 and 60 years old who received the Ad26.COV2.S COVID-19 vaccine or a placebo. The CDR3 spells CASSYNLGDGNSPLHF. The DNA for the CDR3 is TGTGCCAGCAGTTACAACCTCGGGGACGGGAATTCACCCCTCCACTTT.